The 7 T cell receptor beta chains below all came from one sample that was sequenced in a study of blood T cell repertoires in COVID-19. Clones were sequenced by immunoSEQ multiplex PCR, and TCRdb holds only the in-frame ones, with some missing. The sample lists 95,000 to 100,000 clones; 70% to 90% were seen once. Sequencing input: peripheral blood. The receptor source for this set is a man of 80 years or more with acute or convalescent COVID-19.

This chain joins TRBV19 and TRBJ2-7, with a weak D call TRBD1 (5 bases). Between the trimmed V and J ends, which lost 5 bases and 6 bases, there was a span of 14 bases. CDR1 and CDR2 from the germline V gene are LNHDA and SQIVND (reference sequence). The CDR3 consists of 13 residues. The CDR3 loop is CASSPSDRAEQYF. The CDR3 coding sequence is TGTGCCAGTAGTCCCAGTGACAGAGCCGAGCAGTACTTC.

This clone was picked up a small number of times. V gene TRBV7-2 combines with J gene TRBJ1-4; 7 bases fit TRBD1. Looked up from germline, CDR1 is SGHTA and CDR2 is FQGNSA. Losses at the gene ends were 3 bases for V and 5 bases for J; bases not matched to a gene: 6. The CDR3 loop spans 15 amino acids. The CDR3 sequence: CASSLAGTANEKLFF. The CDR3 DNA sequence: TGTGCCAGCAGCTTGGCCGGGACAGCAAATGAAAAACTGTTTTTT.

This clone was observed a handful of times. The chain carries TRBV5-4 and TRBJ2-4, with D tentatively TRBD1 (6 bases). Trimming removed 3 bases at V and 0 bases at J, with 16 bases between. This CDR3 contains 17 residues. Germline loops: CDR1 SGHNT, CDR2 YYREEE (reference sequence). In DNA form, the CDR3 reads TGTGCCAGCAGCTCAGGGGTGCGGGTAGGAGCCAAAAACATTCAGTACTTC. This translates into CASSSGVRVGAKNIQYF. The full variable domain, in which reference TRBV5-4 and TRBJ2-4 provide the parts outside the CDR3, is ETGVTQSPTHLIKTRGQQVTLRCSSQSGHNTVSWYQQALGQGPQFIFQYYREEENGRGNFPPRFSGLQFPNYSSELNVNALELDDSALYLCASSSGVRVGAKNIQYFGAGTRLSVL.

This clone was found once. The chain has TRBV6-2 or TRBV6-3 and TRBJ2-7; D perhaps matches TRBD1 (5 bases). The CDR3 contains 14 residues. Trimming took 5 bases from V and 3 from J, leaving 14 bases between them. Germline V gene lookup returns CDR1 MNHEY and CDR2 SVGEGT. The CDR3 region is CASSPAGLRYEQYF. The CDR3 region has the DNA TGTGCCAGCAGTCCCGCAGGGTTGCGCTACGAGCAGTACTTC.

This clone has more than one count but fewer than ten. The DNA of the CDR3 is TGTGCCAGCACCGCTCCACAGAGGGTACCAACCTTC. Translated, it gives CASTAPQRVPTF. The chain uses TRBV7-9 and TRBJ1-2; no clear D gene. There are 12 residues in the CDR3. Germline CDR1 reads SEHNR; CDR2 reads FQNEAQ (reference sequence). V lost 7 bases to trimming and J lost 14 bases, with 20 bases between them.

The chain carries TRBV5-5 and TRBJ2-2; possibly TRBD2 for D (5 bases). The CDR3 runs to 15 residues. Looked up from germline, CDR1 is SGHKS and CDR2 is YYEKEE (reference sequence). The V end lost 0 bases, the J end lost 2 bases, and 8 bases lay between the germline ends. CDR3 residues: CASSLGRTNTGELFF. The CDR3 bases are TGTGCCAGCAGCTTGGGCAGGACTAACACCGGGGAGCTGTTTTTT.

This chain connects TRBV30 to TRBJ2-1, with a possible D match to TRBD2 (6 bases). Trimming took off 5 bases at V and 4 bases at J, with 18 bases between the two ends. The germline gives CDR1 GTSNPN, CDR2 SVGIG (reference sequence). This CDR3 comprises 15 residues. The chain's CDR3 is CAWGHAEEGYNEQFF. The CDR3 DNA reads as TGTGCCTGGGGGCACGCGGAGGAGGGGTACAATGAGCAGTTCTTC. Full variable domain (missing parts from reference TRBV30 and TRBJ2-1): SQTIHQWPATLVQPVGSPLSLECTVEGTSNPNLYWYRQAAGRGLQLLFYSVGIGQISSEVPQNLSASRPQDRQFILSSKKLLLSDSGFYLCAWGHAEEGYNEQFFGPGTRLTVL.